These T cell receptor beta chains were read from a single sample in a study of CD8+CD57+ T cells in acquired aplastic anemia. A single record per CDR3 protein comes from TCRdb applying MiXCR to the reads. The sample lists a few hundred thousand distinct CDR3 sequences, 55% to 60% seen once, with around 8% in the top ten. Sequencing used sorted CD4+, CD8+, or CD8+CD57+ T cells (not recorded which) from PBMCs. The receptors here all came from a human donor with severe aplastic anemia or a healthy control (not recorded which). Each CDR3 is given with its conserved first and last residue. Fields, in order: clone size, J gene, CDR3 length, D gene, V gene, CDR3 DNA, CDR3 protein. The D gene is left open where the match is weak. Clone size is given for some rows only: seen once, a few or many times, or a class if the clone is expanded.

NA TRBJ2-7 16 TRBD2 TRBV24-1 TGTGCCACCAGTGATTTTGGGCTAGCGGGAGCAAGAGAGCAGTACTTC CATSDFGLAGAREQYF
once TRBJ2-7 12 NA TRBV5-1 TGCGCCAGCAGTCATGGGTCACACGAGCAGTACTTC CASSHGSHEQYF
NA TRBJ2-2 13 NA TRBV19 TGTGCCAGTAGTACGGTGAGCACCGGGGAGCTGTTTTTT CASSTVSTGELFF
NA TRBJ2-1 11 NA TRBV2 TGTGCCAGCAGTGGTCGATACGAGCAGTTCTTC CASSGRYEQFF
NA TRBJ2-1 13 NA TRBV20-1 TGCAGTGCTAGGGACAGTCCGTTTCAGGAGCAGTTCTTC CSARDSPFQEQFF
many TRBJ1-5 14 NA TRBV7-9 TGTGCCAGCAGCTTAGCTGGAGGGGACCAGCCCCAGCATTTT CASSLAGGDQPQHF
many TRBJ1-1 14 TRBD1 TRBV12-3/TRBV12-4 TGTGCCAGCAGTCCGCGGACAGGGAACACTGAAGCTTTCTTT CASSPRTGNTEAFF
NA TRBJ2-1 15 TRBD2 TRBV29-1 TGCAGCGTTCCCCAGGGACTAGCGGTCTACAATGAGCAGTTCTTC CSVPQGLAVYNEQFF
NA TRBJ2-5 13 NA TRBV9 TGTGCCAGCAGCGTAGGGGATGGGGAGACCCAGTACTTC CASSVGDGETQYF
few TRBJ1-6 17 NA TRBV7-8 TGTGCCAGCAGCCTCATGGCAGTGAGCTCCTATAATTCACCCCTCCACTTT CASSLMAVSSYNSPLHF
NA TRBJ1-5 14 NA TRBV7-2 TGTGCCAGCAGCTTAGCAGGGCTCAATCAGCCCCAGCATTTT CASSLAGLNQPQHF
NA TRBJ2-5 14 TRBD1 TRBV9 TGTGCCAGCAGCGGGACAGGGGGATTGGAGACCCAGTACTTC CASSGTGGLETQYF
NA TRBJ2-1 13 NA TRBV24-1 TGTGCCACCAGTGATGATCCCTTGGGAGAGCAGTTCTTC CATSDDPLGEQFF
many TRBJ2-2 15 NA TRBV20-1 TGCAGTGCTGCCCCCTGGGCTGGGGACACCGGGGAGCTGTTTTTT CSAAPWAGDTGELFF
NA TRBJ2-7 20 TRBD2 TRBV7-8 TGTGCCAGCAGCTTAACCCGTCCCGCGACTAGCGGGAGCGGAGCCTACGAGCAGTACTTC CASSLTRPATSGSGAYEQYF
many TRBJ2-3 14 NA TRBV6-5 TGTGCCAGCAGCCGGCTAGCCCTGACAGATACGCAGTATTTT CASSRLALTDTQYF
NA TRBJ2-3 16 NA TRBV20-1 TGCAGTGCTAGAGATCAGGGGTATTATAGCACAGATACGCAGTATTTT CSARDQGYYSTDTQYF
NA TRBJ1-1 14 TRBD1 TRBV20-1 TGCAGTGCTCGAGAGACAGGGATTAGGTCTGAAGCTTTCTTT CSARETGIRSEAFF
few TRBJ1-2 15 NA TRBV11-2 TGTGCCAGCAGCCCGGGCTCATTGGGGGCCCATGGCTACACCTTC CASSPGSLGAHGYTF
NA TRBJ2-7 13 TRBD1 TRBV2 TGTGCCAGCACCCGGGACAGGGCTTCCGAGCAGTACTTC CASTRDRASEQYF
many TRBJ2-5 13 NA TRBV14 TGTGCCAGCGGATCAACGCAGGGAGAGACCCAGTACTTC CASGSTQGETQYF
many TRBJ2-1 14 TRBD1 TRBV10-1 TGCGCCAGCAGTCCGTCCGAAGGGACAGCGGAGCAGTTCTTC CASSPSEGTAEQFF
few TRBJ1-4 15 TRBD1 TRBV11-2 TGTGCCAGCAGCTTGGGGACAGGGGGCGATGAAAAACTGTTTTTT CASSLGTGGDEKLFF
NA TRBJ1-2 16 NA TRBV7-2 TGTGCCAGCAGCCTACCGGACAGATCAGCCTTCTATGGCTACACCTTC CASSLPDRSAFYGYTF
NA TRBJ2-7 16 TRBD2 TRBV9 TGTGCCAGCAGCGTAGGGACTAGCGGGGCCCCCTACGAGCAGTACTTC CASSVGTSGAPYEQYF
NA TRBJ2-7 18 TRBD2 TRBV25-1 TGTGCCAGCAGCCAAGCCTTTTCCTTAGCGGGAGGGTATTACGAGCAGTACTTC CASSQAFSLAGGYYEQYF
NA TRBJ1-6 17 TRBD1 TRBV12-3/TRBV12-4 TGTGCCAGCAGTTCGCCCGGGACAGGGGGAAACAATTCACCCCTCCACTTT CASSSPGTGGNNSPLHF